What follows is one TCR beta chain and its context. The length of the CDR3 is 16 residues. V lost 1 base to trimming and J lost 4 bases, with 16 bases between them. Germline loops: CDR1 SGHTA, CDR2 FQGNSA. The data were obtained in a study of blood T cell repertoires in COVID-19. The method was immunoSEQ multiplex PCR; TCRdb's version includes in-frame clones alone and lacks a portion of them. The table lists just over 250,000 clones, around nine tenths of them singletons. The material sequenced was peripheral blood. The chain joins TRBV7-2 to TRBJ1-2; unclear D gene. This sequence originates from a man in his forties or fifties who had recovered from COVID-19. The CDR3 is CASSLGGGRAGYGYTF. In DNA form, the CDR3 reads TGTGCCAGCAGCTTAGGAGGTGGGAGGGCAGGCTATGGCTACACCTTC.